These T cell receptor beta chains were read from a single sample in a study of cytomegalovirus exposure and HLA in healthy donors. Clones were sequenced by immunoSEQ multiplex PCR, and TCRdb holds only the in-frame ones, with some missing. The sample yields 110,000 or so clones, 65% to 85% seen once. Sequenced material: PBMCs. These receptors were taken from a man aged 45-65 years in good health and CMV-seropositive. CDR3s include the opening cysteine and the closing phenylalanine or tryptophan. The size field is filled for only some rows; it gives once, few, many or a size class.

TRBJ2-7	TRBV6-1	few	CASSEAFGSEQYF
TRBJ1-2	TRBV6-1	NA	CASSEETGANYGYTF
TRBJ2-5	TRBV27	NA	CASRSGGSQYF
TRBJ2-7	TRBV2	NA	CASSESRNEQYF
TRBJ1-1	TRBV27	NA	CASFPGQGGTEAFF
TRBJ2-7	TRBV6-5	NA	CASSFGTGTNEQYF
TRBJ1-2	TRBV7-9	NA	CASSLTGLYGYTF
TRBJ1-6	TRBV5-1	NA	CASSLSGLVSSSPLHF
TRBJ2-7	TRBV7-9	NA	CASSLSSYEQYF
TRBJ1-1	TRBV6-5	NA	CASSYQQNMNTEAFF
TRBJ2-1	TRBV10-1	few	CASSDSRTSGSLYNEQFF
TRBJ2-7	TRBV23-1	NA	CASTQPSGRSYEQYF
TRBJ2-3	TRBV5-1	once	CASSLSGPLTDTQYF
TRBJ2-5	TRBV7-2	NA	CASSFNRQETQYF
TRBJ1-5	TRBV4-3	once	CASSLSTGEYRPQHF
TRBJ2-7	TRBV28	NA	CASSSGPVLVPYEQYF
TRBJ2-2	TRBV6-5	NA	CASSYSTGKLFF
TRBJ2-1	TRBV28	NA	CATRTGFHNEQFF
TRBJ2-5	TRBV5-1	once	CASSPGTSGPDDF
TRBJ1-5	TRBV18	once	CASSPPAGNQPQHF
TRBJ1-5	TRBV19	few	CASSIIAGGPQPQHF
TRBJ2-7	TRBV10-1	NA	CASSDGYEQYF
TRBJ2-1	TRBV15	NA	CATSASGWDTTSGSNEQFF
TRBJ2-2	TRBV27	NA	CASSLIFTGELFF
TRBJ2-5	TRBV7-7	once	CASSAEAGAGTQYF
TRBJ1-1	TRBV27	NA	CASWPRDRVTEAFF